These 25 T cell receptor beta chains were all obtained from the same sample, sequenced in a study of blood T cells in healthy people across ages. A second about 7 to 12 cycle PCR used barcoded and J-beta primers. TCRdb analysed the 5' RACE reads with MiXCR anew, one entry per CDR3 protein. The data contain 890,000 or so distinct CDR3 sequences, around 62% of them singletons. The sequenced sample consisted of blood. These receptors all come from a man younger than 40 in good health.

This clonotype was counted between two and nine times. The rearrangement links TRBV12-5 to TRBJ2-1, with 7 bases matching TRBD1. The CDR3 loop spans 13 amino acids. CDR1 is LGHNT and CDR2 is FRNRAP in the germline V gene. The V segment lost 2 bases and the J segment 9 bases; nucleotides outside the gene matches: 4. In nucleotides, the CDR3 is TGTGCTAGTGGTTTGAACAGGGGCGGTGAGCAGTTCTTC. Translation: CASGLNRGGEQFF. Full variable domain (remainder filled in from reference TRBV12-5 and TRBJ2-1): DARVTQTPRHKVTEMGQEVTMRCQPILGHNTVFWYRQTMMQGLELLAYFRNRAPLDDSGMPKDRFSAEMPDATLATLKIQPSEPRDSAVYFCASGLNRGGEQFFGPGTRLTVL.

The chain combines TRBV4-3 with TRBJ2-3; a weak D match, TRBD1 (6 bases). V lost 0 bases and J 6 bases, leaving 16 bases between the germline ends. This CDR3 has 16 residues. Per germline, CDR1 LGHNA and CDR2 YSLEER. The CDR3 coding sequence is TGCGCCAGCAGCCAAGAAGCCAGGGGAATCGGGGATACGCAGTATTTT. Translated, it gives CASSQEARGIGDTQYF.

The chain uses TRBV2 and TRBJ2-3; D unresolved. Trimming took off 3 bases at V and 7 bases at J, with 14 bases between the two ends. This CDR3 comprises 14 residues. Per the germline V gene, CDR1 is SNHLY and CDR2 is FYNNEI. In DNA, the CDR3 is TGTGCCAGCAGTGACTCCGCCACTGGGAATACGCAGTATTTT. It encodes CASSDSATGNTQYF.

This clonotype was observed a few times. The chain carries TRBV27 and TRBJ2-1; 14 nucleotides agree with TRBD2. V was pared by 10 bases and J by 10 bases, with 6 bases of the junction left unmatched. Germline CDR1 reads MNHEY; CDR2 reads SMNVEV (reference sequence). This CDR3 comprises 13 residues. CDR3 coding DNA: TGTGCCACCGGGACTAGCGGGGGCCCCGAGCAGTTCTTC. Residues: CATGTSGGPEQFF.

The chain combines TRBV20-1 with TRBJ2-4, with TRBD1 as a possible D gene (5 bases). With the DNA end fitting TRBJ2-7 better, the J assignment may be wrong. The CDR3 length is 12 residues. Germline CDR1 and CDR2: DFQATT and SNEGSKA (reference sequence). The CDR3 DNA reads TGCAGTGGGTGGTCAGGGTCCTACGAGCAGTACTTC. Protein sequence: CSGWSGSYEQYF.

The rearrangement uses TRBV2 and TRBJ2-4; D may correspond to TRBD1 or TRBD2 (6 bases each). This CDR3 is 16 amino acids long. Germline CDR1 and CDR2: SNHLY and FYNNEI. Trimming removed 2 bases at V and 4 bases at J, with 15 bases between. The CDR3 nucleotides read TGTGCCAGCAGTGAACTGGAAGGGGGGAAAAAAAACATTCAGTACTTC. Translated: CASSELEGGKKNIQYF.

The rearrangement links TRBV7-2 to TRBJ2-7; maybe TRBD1 (7 bases). This CDR3 is 16 amino acids long. V was trimmed by 5 bases and J by 3 bases, leaving 20 bases between them. The germline CDR1 and CDR2 sequences are SGHTA and FQGNSA. The CDR3, as DNA: TGTGCCAGCAGCCAGGGGGGTGATCTTTCCCTCTACGAGCAGTACTTC. Its translation: CASSQGGDLSLYEQYF.

This clonotype was observed a handful of times. The J gene is TRBJ2-3, the V gene TRBV29-1, with unresolved D. V lost 3 bases to trimming and J lost 0 bases, with 7 bases between them. This CDR3 has 13 residues. Germline values: CDR1 SQVTM, CDR2 ANQGSEA. CDR3 amino acids: CSVDTISTDTQYF. In DNA, the CDR3 is TGCAGCGTTGATACTATCAGCACAGATACGCAGTATTTT.

This chain connects TRBV9 to TRBJ2-5; D remains ambiguous. Gene TRBJ2-7 matches the end of the DNA better, so the J call may be wrong. This CDR3 comprises 14 residues. From germline, CDR1 is SGDLS and CDR2 YYNGEE. CDR3 region: CASSGGDSGDEQYF. The CDR3 nucleotides are TGTGCCAGCAGCGGTGGGGATTCTGGGGACGAGCAGTACTTC.

This chain joins TRBV29-1 and TRBJ2-7; 8 positions match TRBD1. TRBJ2-5 explains the end of the DNA better; the J call may be wrong. Germline V gene data show CDR1 as SQVTM and CDR2 as ANQGSEA. The CDR3 sequence is 14 residues long. The CDR3 DNA is TGCAGCGTCCGGACAGGGAGTCTGACGGAGACCCAGTACTTC. It translates to CSVRTGSLTETQYF.

The gene calls are TRBV2 and TRBJ1-5; perhaps TRBD1 as D (6 bases). The CDR3 is made up of 14 amino acids. Germline assignment: CDR1 SNHLY and CDR2 FYNNEI. V was pared by 6 bases and J by 7 bases, with 16 bases between. The CDR3 DNA sequence: TGTGCCAGCAGGTTCGACAGGAGATTACAGCCCCAGCATTTT. Its protein product is CASRFDRRLQPQHF.

The rearrangement uses TRBV5-1 and TRBJ1-2; 7 bases agree with TRBD1. V lost 6 bases to trimming and J lost 2 bases; unmatched junction nucleotides: 7. This CDR3 contains 14 residues. Germline lookup yields CDR1 SGHRS and CDR2 YFSETQ. CDR3 protein: CASTARQGNYGYTF. CDR3 nucleotide sequence: TGCGCCAGCACCGCCAGACAGGGCAACTATGGCTACACCTTC.

This chain joins TRBV7-6 and TRBJ2-2, with D unclear. Germline V CDR1 and CDR2: SGHVS, FNYEAQ. This CDR3 is 16 amino acids long. The V end was cut by 5 bases, the J end by 0 bases, with 13 bases between. The chain's CDR3 is CASSSRNPANTGELFF. The CDR3 DNA is TGTGCCAGCAGCAGCCGTAACCCCGCGAACACCGGGGAGCTGTTTTTT.

The chain carries TRBV5-1 and TRBJ2-7; 8 bases agree with TRBD2. Germline-derived CDR1 and CDR2 are SGHRS and YFSETQ. The J segment lost 0 bases and the V segment lost 5 bases, leaving 16 bases of the junction unmatched. The CDR3 is 18 amino acids. The CDR3 DNA sequence: TGCGCCAGCAGTTGGGATCTGCCTCGGGGGGGAGGCTCCTACGAGCAGTACTTC. Translation: CASSWDLPRGGGSYEQYF.

This clonotype was counted a single time. The chain employs TRBV12-3 or TRBV12-4 and TRBJ1-6, with D uncertain. The CDR3 length is 15 residues. Trimming pared 6 bases from V and 6 bases from J, leaving 15 bases between. This chain's CDR3 is CASRPMGSLNSPLHF. CDR3 DNA: TGTGCCAGCAGACCGATGGGGTCCCTTAATTCACCCCTCCACTTT.

This clonotype appeared a single time. The chain recombines TRBV20-1 with TRBJ2-5; 11 bases are a match to TRBD2. J was trimmed by 5 bases and V by 5 bases; bases with no gene match: 25. The germline V gene has CDR1 DFQATT and CDR2 SNEGSKA (reference sequence). This CDR3 spans 20 amino acids. CDR3 protein: CSAQTLAGGSWAMGGETQYF. The DNA for the CDR3 is TGCAGTGCTCAGACCCTAGCGGGGGGATCATGGGCGATGGGAGGCGAGACCCAGTACTTC.

The chain joins TRBV3-1 to TRBJ2-3; D not resolved. The V end was cut by 1 base, the J end by 0 bases, with 5 bases between. Germline V gives CDR1 LGHDT, CDR2 YNNKEL (reference sequence). The CDR3 is made up of 14 amino acids. The chain's CDR3 is CASSQVDSTDTQYF. The CDR3 region has the DNA TGTGCCAGCAGCCAAGTGGACAGCACAGATACGCAGTATTTT.

This chain links TRBV7-9 with TRBJ2-3, with no clear D. This CDR3 region has 14 residues. The ends were cut back, 3 bases at V and 4 bases at J, with 11 bases in the middle. CDR1 and CDR2 (germline): SEHNR, FQNEAQ (reference sequence). The DNA for the CDR3 is TGTGCCAGCAGCTTGCGGCTACTCGCAGATACGCAGTATTTT. Its protein is CASSLRLLADTQYF. Filled out from reference TRBV7-9 and TRBJ2-3, the complete variable domain reads DTGVSQNPRHKITKRGQNVTFRCDPISEHNRLYWYRQTLGQGPEFLTYFQNEAQLEKSRLLSDRFSAERPKGSFSTLEIQRTEQGDSAMYLCASSLRLLADTQYFGPGTRLTVL.

The V and J genes are TRBV4-1 and TRBJ1-2, with TRBD1 matching over 9 bases. CDR1 MGHRA and CDR2 YSYEKL come from the germline V gene. The ends lost 5 bases at V and 12 bases at J; junction bases unmatched: 10. The length of the CDR3 is 13 residues. The CDR3 region has the DNA TGCGCCAGCAGCTCCCGGACAGGGGATGAAAACACCTTC. This sequence encodes CASSSRTGDENTF.

V is TRBV24-1 and J is TRBJ2-1; perhaps D is TRBD1 or TRBD2 (5 bases each). V gave up 1 base and J gave up 13 bases, with 16 bases separating them. The CDR3 totals 14 residues. Germline CDR1 reads KGHDR; CDR2 reads SFDVKD. The CDR3 DNA follows: TGTGCCACCAGTGATTTCGCCCGGGGCCCGACACAGTTCTTC. Amino acids: CATSDFARGPTQFF.

This clonotype was seen only a few times. The chain joins TRBV14 to TRBJ1-2; a weak D match, TRBD1 (5 bases). Germline V CDR1 and CDR2: SGHDN, FVKESK. The CDR3 extends over 13 amino acids. Trimming shortened V by 4 bases and J by 5 bases, and 11 bases separated the two germline ends. The CDR3 sequence is CASSPGATYGYTF. CDR3 nucleotides: TGTGCCAGCAGCCCCGGGGCAACGTATGGCTACACCTTC. Looking up the rest from reference TRBV14 and TRBJ1-2 gives the full variable domain: EAGVTQFPSHSVIEKGQTVTLRCDPISGHDNLYWYRRVMGKEIKFLLHFVKESKQDESGMPNNRFLAERTGGTYSTLKVQPAELEDSGVYFCASSPGATYGYTFGSGTRLTVV.

The chain recombines TRBV7-3 with TRBJ2-5; a possible D gene is TRBD2 (6 bases). Deletions cut 5 bases from V and 5 bases from J, with 15 bases between. The CDR3 length is 14 residues. Germline lookup yields CDR1 SGHTA and CDR2 FQGTGA. The CDR3 nucleotides are TGTGCCAGCAGCCCGAATGGGGGGAGGGAGACCCAGTACTTC. Amino acid sequence: CASSPNGGRETQYF.

The chain uses TRBV20-1 and TRBJ2-5; D might be TRBD1 (6 bases). This CDR3 comprises 13 residues. V was pared by 5 bases and J by 5 bases, with 15 bases between. The germline V gene encodes CDR1 DFQATT and CDR2 SNEGSKA (reference sequence). The CDR3 reads CSASDSPSETQYF. CDR3 DNA sequence: TGCAGTGCTTCGGACAGCCCATCGGAGACCCAGTACTTC.

The chain recombines TRBV27 with TRBJ2-1, with 8 bases matching TRBD2. Per the germline V gene, CDR1 is MNHEY and CDR2 is SMNVEV (reference sequence). Trimming at V came to 7 bases and at J to 6 bases, leaving 8 bases not matched to a gene. The CDR3 covers 14 residues. The CDR3 loop is CASTELAGCNEQFF. The CDR3 nucleotides read TGTGCCAGCACGGAGCTAGCGGGCTGCAATGAGCAGTTCTTC.

V usage is TRBV6-1 and J usage is TRBJ2-1; the D gene is possibly TRBD2 (6 bases). This CDR3 is 16 amino acids long. Per the germline V gene, CDR1 is MNHNS and CDR2 is SASEGT. Trimming left V 4 bases short and J 7 bases short, with 20 bases between. The CDR3 sequence: CASSAFFGGQRNEQFF. CDR3 bases: TGTGCCAGCAGTGCCTTTTTTGGAGGGCAGAGGAATGAGCAGTTCTTC.